One and the same sample provided the 28 T cell receptor beta chains below, sequenced in a study of T cells in Graves' hyperthyroidism and ophthalmopathy. TCR beta CDR3 regions were amplified from RNA. HTBI primers were employed in a first-round RT-PCR of the TCR CDR3. TCRdb used MiXCR to reprocess the multiplex PCR reads, holding one entry per CDR3 protein. Of roughly 750,000 distinct CDR3 sequences listed, over 15% were seen once; the top ten hold around 8.1%. Sequencing input: blood. The receptors derive from a man between 18 and 29 years old with Graves' hyperthyroidism.

The table lists this clonotype with a few counts. The chain uses TRBV28 and TRBJ1-4, with D possibly TRBD1 on 6 matching bases. Per the germline V gene, CDR1 is MDHEN and CDR2 is SYDVKM. V lost 5 bases and J lost 8, with 15 bases in between. This CDR3 contains 14 residues. The CDR3 sequence is CASSPRGFREKLFF. The CDR3 DNA is TGTGCCAGCAGTCCAAGGGGGTTTAGGGAAAAACTGTTTTTT.

In its sample, this clonotype was seen many times. This chain uses TRBV9 with TRBJ1-1; D is ambiguous. Trimming shortened V by 4 bases and J by 1 base, and 11 bases separated the two germline ends. From germline, CDR1 is SGDLS and CDR2 YYNGEE. This CDR3 region has 14 residues. The CDR3 sequence is CASSTFAANTEAFF. CDR3 sequence (DNA): TGTGCCAGCAGCACTTTTGCAGCGAACACTGAAGCTTTCTTT. Based on the CDR3 plus reference TRBV9 and TRBJ1-1, the full variable domain is DSGVTQTPKHLITATGQRVTLRCSPRSGDLSVYWYQQSLDQGLQFLIQYYNGEERAKGNILERFSAQQFPDLHSELNLSSLELGDSALYFCASSTFAANTEAFFGQGTRLTVV.

Here the CDR3 reads CASSQSGYSGGHEQYF. In nucleotides, the CDR3 is TGCGCCAGCAGCCAATCCGGGTATAGCGGGGGTCACGAGCAGTACTTC. J is TRBJ2-7 and V is TRBV4-3; 9 nucleotides align to TRBD2. J lost 5 bases, V lost 2 bases, and 10 bases had no gene match. CDR3 length equals 16 residues. The germline CDR1 and CDR2 sequences are LGHNA and YSLEER.

The CDR3 here is CASSQVRDSEDEQFF. The CDR3 DNA follows: TGCGCCAGCAGCCAAGTCCGGGACTCTGAGGATGAGCAGTTCTTC. The chain links TRBV4-3 to TRBJ2-1, with D tentatively TRBD2 (6 bases). Trimming removed 1 base from V and 8 bases from J, with 15 bases in between. Germline CDR1 reads LGHNA; CDR2 reads YSLEER. The CDR3 length is 15 residues.

This clonotype has a count of ten or more. The V call is TRBV7-3, the J call TRBJ2-7; no reliable D call. Trimming pared 5 bases from V and 0 bases from J, leaving 11 bases between. Germline values: CDR1 SGHTA, CDR2 FQGTGA. The length of the CDR3 is 14 residues. In nucleotides, the CDR3 is TGTGCCAGCAGCCCTGACCCGAGCTCCTACGAGCAGTACTTC. It is translated as CASSPDPSSYEQYF.

Many counts were recorded for this clonotype. The chain recombines TRBV25-1 with TRBJ2-5; 9 bases are a match to TRBD2. With 3 bases clipped from V and 4 bases from J, the junction kept 3 bases outside the gene matches. The CDR3 is 14 residues long. The germline CDR1 and CDR2 sequences are MGHDK and SYGVNS. The chain's CDR3 is CASSDQREAETQYF. The CDR3 DNA reads TGTGCCAGCAGTGACCAGCGGGAGGCAGAGACCCAGTACTTC.

The V call is TRBV6-1, the J call TRBJ1-5; TRBD1 matches 8 bases. Trimming took 6 bases from V and 3 from J; bases not matched to a gene: 7. The germline CDR1 and CDR2 sequences are MNHNS and SASEGT. The CDR3 is made up of 15 amino acids. The CDR3 sequence: CASRTGAGINQPQHF. CDR3 DNA sequence: TGTGCCAGCAGGACAGGGGCCGGGATCAATCAGCCCCAGCATTTT.

This clonotype has at least ten counts. The rearrangement uses TRBV7-9 and TRBJ1-1; D unresolved. This CDR3 has 17 residues. Germline CDR1 and CDR2: SEHNR and FQNEAQ (reference sequence). The V and J ends lost 1 base and 1 base respectively, with 16 bases between them. DNA of the CDR3: TGTGCCAGCAGCTTAGTTTCCCGAGTAGTCGGGAACACTGAAGCTTTCTTT. Its translation is CASSLVSRVVGNTEAFF.

The chain joins TRBV6-1 to TRBJ2-3, with 7 bases aligning to TRBD2. CDR1 MNHNS and CDR2 SASEGT come from the germline V gene. The CDR3 has 14 residues. V lost 6 bases, J lost 3 bases, and 6 bases stayed unmatched. The CDR3 protein is CASSWGGFTDTQYF. CDR3 sequence (DNA): TGTGCCAGCAGCTGGGGGGGATTTACAGATACGCAGTATTTT.

In its sample, this clonotype was seen many times. The chain links TRBV18 to TRBJ1-2; no definite D call. Per the germline V gene, CDR1 is KGHSH and CDR2 is LQKENI. This CDR3 spans 13 amino acids. Deletions cut 3 bases from V and 2 bases from J, with 7 bases between. CDR3 protein: CASSPDANYGYTF. CDR3 nucleotide sequence: TGTGCCAGCTCACCGGACGCGAACTATGGCTACACCTTC.

This clonotype appeared many times. This chain links TRBV27 with TRBJ2-7; D may correspond to TRBD1 or TRBD2 (5 bases each). CDR1 and CDR2 from the germline V gene are MNHEY and SMNVEV (reference sequence). Trimming shortened V by 6 bases and J by 2 bases, and 5 bases separated the two germline ends. The CDR3 spans 11 residues. The CDR3 loop is CASRGAYEQYF. The CDR3 DNA follows: TGTGCCAGCAGGGGGGCCTACGAGCAGTACTTC.

This clonotype was detected only a few times. V is TRBV30 and J is TRBJ1-1; D gene ambiguous. The CDR3 is made up of 11 amino acids. Germline V lookup: CDR1 GTSNPN, CDR2 SVGIG (reference sequence). Trimming pared 6 bases from V and 1 base from J, leaving 6 bases between. CDR3 sequence reads: CACFTNTEAFF. CDR3 nucleotides: TGTGCCTGTTTCACGAACACTGAAGCTTTCTTT. Supplemented by reference TRBV30 and TRBJ1-1, the full variable domain reads SQTIHQWPATLVQPVGSPLSLECTVEGTSNPNLYWYRQAAGRGLQLLFYSVGIGQISSEVPQNLSASRPQDRQFILSSKKLLLSDSGFYLCACFTNTEAFFGQGTRLTVV.

V gene TRBV5-1 combines with J gene TRBJ2-1; maybe TRBD1 (5 bases). V lost 4 bases and J lost 2, with 13 bases in between. Germline V gene lookup returns CDR1 SGHRS and CDR2 YFSETQ. CDR3 length: 15 residues. The CDR3 DNA follows: TGCGCCAGCAGCCTCCAGGGAACAACCTACAATGAGCAGTTCTTC. It translates to CASSLQGTTYNEQFF.

This clonotype was counted between two and nine times. A much larger clone differs by one base, so this may be a read error. The V gene is TRBV5-1, the J gene TRBJ2-1; possible D gene TRBD1, 5 bases. The CDR3 is made up of 15 amino acids. Germline V CDR1 and CDR2: SGHRS, YFSETQ. Trimming removed 0 bases from V and 7 bases from J, with 14 bases in between. CDR3 nucleotides: TGCGCCAGCAGCTTGGGGGGCGAGGAGTATAATGAGCAGTTCTTC. Its protein is CASSLGGEEYNEQFF.

The chain joins TRBV5-1 to TRBJ2-3; 7 bases line up with TRBD1. The germline V gene has CDR1 SGHRS and CDR2 YFSETQ. Trimming cost V 4 bases and J 0 bases; bases outside gene matches: 5. The CDR3 runs 15 residues. CDR3 DNA: TGCGCCAGCAGCCAGGGGGACAGCAGCACAGATACGCAGTATTTT. It translates to CASSQGDSSTDTQYF.

This clonotype was detected only a few times. The rearrangement links TRBV6-2 or TRBV6-3 to TRBJ2-2, with 7 bases matching TRBD2. The CDR3 runs to 16 residues. Germline assignment: CDR1 MNHEY and CDR2 SVGEGT. The V gene end was trimmed by 2 bases and the J gene end by 2 bases; junction bases not matched to a gene: 5. CDR3 sequence: CASSYEAGVNTGELFF. CDR3 DNA: TGTGCCAGCAGTTACGAGGCGGGAGTTAACACCGGGGAGCTGTTTTTT.

This clonotype came up many times. The gene calls are TRBV2 and TRBJ2-7, with a tentative D call TRBD1 (6 bases). The CDR3 length is 14 residues. V gave up 6 bases and J gave up 6 bases, with 18 bases separating them. Germline V lookup: CDR1 SNHLY, CDR2 FYNNEI. The chain's CDR3 is CASSLLGQNSEQYF. CDR3 DNA sequence: TGTGCCAGCAGCCTCTTAGGACAGAACAGCGAGCAGTACTTC. Complete variable domain (other parts from reference TRBV2 and TRBJ2-7): EPEVTQTPSHQVTQMGQEVILRCVPISNHLYFYWYRQILGQKVEFLVSFYNNEISEKSEIFDDQFSVERPDGSNFTLKIRSTKLEDSAMYFCASSLLGQNSEQYFGPGTRLTVT.

This clonotype occurred many times. The V and J genes are TRBV11-2 and TRBJ2-1; D is perhaps TRBD2 (6 bases). V shed 3 bases and J shed 3 bases, with 9 bases lying between them. CDR1 SGHAT and CDR2 FQNNGV come from the germline V gene. This CDR3 contains 14 residues. CDR3: CASSLRGGYNEQFF. DNA for the CDR3: TGTGCCAGCAGCTTGAGGGGAGGCTACAATGAGCAGTTCTTC. Looking up the rest from reference TRBV11-2 and TRBJ2-1 gives the full variable domain: EAGVAQSPRYKIIEKRQSVAFWCNPISGHATLYWYQQILGQGPKLLIQFQNNGVVDDSQLPKDRFSAERLKGVDSTLKIQPAKLEDSAVYLCASSLRGGYNEQFFGPGTRLTVL.

This clonotype was observed a handful of times. This rearrangement joins TRBV20-1 to TRBJ2-5; 12 bases match TRBD2. Germline assignment: CDR1 DFQATT and CDR2 SNEGSKA (reference sequence). The CDR3 length is 17 residues. V trimming: 0 bases; J trimming: 5 bases; junction bases outside the gene matches: 10. The CDR3: CSARDILAGGPRETQYF. The CDR3 nucleotides read TGCAGTGCTAGAGATATACTAGCGGGAGGCCCGAGGGAGACCCAGTACTTC.

This clonotype was seen at least ten times. The V call is TRBV28, the J call TRBJ2-5; the D gene is possibly TRBD1 (6 bases). Trimming stripped 5 bases from V and 5 bases from J, with 18 bases between. The CDR3 runs to 15 residues. Per germline, CDR1 MDHEN and CDR2 SYDVKM. The CDR3 coding sequence is TGTGCCAGCAGTCGTCGACACAGGGTCTCGGAGACCCAGTACTTC. It translates to CASSRRHRVSETQYF.

V is TRBV19 and J is TRBJ2-7; D not certain. V lost 9 bases and J 0 bases, leaving 12 bases between the germline ends. Per the germline V gene, CDR1 is LNHDA and CDR2 is SQIVND (reference sequence). CDR3 size: 13 residues. The CDR3 bases are TGTGCCAGGCGGACCGGGCCCTCCTACGAGCAGTACTTC. It is translated as CARRTGPSYEQYF.

This clonotype was detected ten times or more. The chain carries TRBV5-1 and TRBJ2-1; 10 nucleotides align to TRBD2. The germline V gene has CDR1 SGHRS and CDR2 YFSETQ. The CDR3 extends over 13 amino acids. Trimming at V came to 5 bases and at J to 8 bases, leaving 4 bases not matched to a gene. The CDR3 loop reads CASRLAGADEQFF. For the CDR3, the DNA is TGCGCCAGCAGGCTAGCGGGAGCAGATGAGCAGTTCTTC.

This clonotype was recorded at least ten times. The J gene is TRBJ1-1, the V gene TRBV28; weak D call: TRBD1 (5 bases). Germline CDR1 is MDHEN and CDR2 is SYDVKM. V was shortened by 6 bases and J by 6 bases, with 11 bases between the two germline ends. CDR3 size: 12 residues. The CDR3, as DNA: TGTGCCAGCAGCCATCGGGGCGCTGAAGCTTTCTTT. Translated, it gives CASSHRGAEAFF. Complete variable domain (other parts from reference TRBV28 and TRBJ1-1): DVKVTQSSRYLVKRTGEKVFLECVQDMDHENMFWYRQDPGLGLRLIYFSYDVKMKEKGDIPEGYSVSREKKERFSLILESASTNQTSMYLCASSHRGAEAFFGQGTRLTVV.

This clonotype was seen at least ten times. This sequence joins TRBV28 and TRBJ2-1, with a possible D match to TRBD2 (6 bases). In germline, CDR1 is MDHEN, CDR2 SYDVKM. V lost 5 bases and J 0 bases, leaving 14 bases between the germline ends. The length of the CDR3 is 16 residues. The DNA for the CDR3 is TGTGCCAGCAGTACCTCTGCGGGAATCTCCTACAATGAGCAGTTCTTC. It specifies CASSTSAGISYNEQFF.

The chain couples TRBV2 to TRBJ1-2, with 10 bases lining up with TRBD1. V was pared by 6 bases and J by 13 bases, with 8 bases of the junction left unmatched. Germline V gives CDR1 SNHLY, CDR2 FYNNEI. The CDR3 is 12 amino acids. The CDR3, as DNA: TGTGCCAGCAGGGCTGGGACAGGGGTTTTCACCTTC. Translating it yields CASRAGTGVFTF. Full variable domain (rest looked up from reference TRBV2 and TRBJ1-2): EPEVTQTPSHQVTQMGQEVILRCVPISNHLYFYWYRQILGQKVEFLVSFYNNEISEKSEIFDDQFSVERPDGSNFTLKIRSTKLEDSAMYFCASRAGTGVFTFGSGTRLTVV.

The V and J genes are TRBV7-9 and TRBJ2-7; maybe TRBD2 (5 bases). V lost 6 bases and J 3 bases, leaving 9 bases between the germline ends. CDR3 length equals 12 residues. CDR1 is SEHNR, CDR2 FQNEAQ, per germline (reference sequence). In nucleotides, the CDR3 is TGTGCCAGCAGTATCACTAGCTACGAGCAGTACTTC. Translation gives CASSITSYEQYF.

Many counts were recorded for this clonotype. This chain links TRBV2 with TRBJ2-4, with D perhaps assigned TRBD1 or TRBD2 (6 bases each). Trimming shortened V by 2 bases and J by 2 bases, and 13 bases separated the two germline ends. Germline V gene data show CDR1 as SNHLY and CDR2 as FYNNEI. CDR3 size: 16 residues. In DNA form, the CDR3 reads TGTGCCAGCAGTGAACTCGGGGGCGGGTCCAAAAACATTCAGTACTTC. Translating gives CASSELGGGSKNIQYF.

The chain recombines TRBV19 with TRBJ2-5; D is possibly TRBD2 (7 bases). The CDR3 covers 15 residues. V was clipped by 5 bases and J by 4 bases, with 17 bases between them. CDR1 and CDR2 (germline): LNHDA, SQIVND (reference sequence). CDR3 loop: CASSGGLWGRETQYF. The CDR3 DNA reads as TGTGCCAGTAGTGGGGGACTATGGGGGCGAGAGACCCAGTACTTC. The full variable domain, with the rest looked up from reference TRBV19 and TRBJ2-5, is DGGITQSPKYLFRKEGQNVTLSCEQNLNHDAMYWYRQDPGQGLRLIYYSQIVNDFQKGDIAEGYSVSREKKESFPLTVTSAQKNPTAFYLCASSGGLWGRETQYFGPGTRLLVL.